This entry lists 22 T cell receptor beta chains sequenced from one sample in a study of cytotoxic CD8 clonotypes in ibrutinib-treated CLL. Clones were read by immunoSEQ multiplex PCR, and TCRdb kept only the in-frame ones, dropping some. The sample has 130,000 or so clones; 70% to 90% are singletons. Sequencing used PBMCs, obtained after 24 months of ibrutinib treatment. These receptor sequences come from a human donor with chronic lymphocytic leukemia.

CDR3 loop: CASSSGLGYEQYF. CDR3 sequence (DNA): TGTGCCAGCAGCAGCGGACTAGGCTACGAGCAGTACTTC. The V call is TRBV5-4, the J call TRBJ2-7; 7 nucleotides agree with TRBD2. The CDR3 covers 13 residues. Trimming cost V 4 bases and J 3 bases; bases outside gene matches: 4. The germline CDR1 and CDR2 sequences are SGHNT and YYREEE (reference sequence). The full variable domain, rest sourced from reference TRBV5-4 and TRBJ2-7, is ETGVTQSPTHLIKTRGQQVTLRCSSQSGHNTVSWYQQALGQGPQFIFQYYREEENGRGNFPPRFSGLQFPNYSSELNVNALELDDSALYLCASSSGLGYEQYFGPGTRLTVT.

In its sample, this clone is medium-sized. The same CDR3 arises from other DNA sequences in this sample as well. The chain employs TRBV30 and TRBJ1-2, with 8 bases aligning to TRBD1. Germline V gives CDR1 GTSNPN, CDR2 SVGIG (reference sequence). V lost 5 bases to trimming and J lost 4 bases; unmatched junction nucleotides: 6. The CDR3 runs to 13 residues. CDR3 nucleotides: TGTGCCTGGGGGAGGGACAGGCCCTATGGCTACACCTTC. It is translated as CAWGRDRPYGYTF. Variable domain in full (rest from reference TRBV30 and TRBJ1-2): SQTIHQWPATLVQPVGSPLSLECTVEGTSNPNLYWYRQAAGRGLQLLFYSVGIGQISSEVPQNLSASRPQDRQFILSSKKLLLSDSGFYLCAWGRDRPYGYTFGSGTRLTVV.

The V and J genes are TRBV4-1 and TRBJ2-2; 7 bases match TRBD2. The junction had 10 bases not matched to a gene; V was cut back by 4 bases and J by 5 bases. This CDR3 region has 16 residues. Germline CDR1 is MGHRA and CDR2 is YSYEKL. CDR3 residues: CASSLGTFGGTGELFF. CDR3 nucleotide sequence: TGCGCCAGCAGCCTAGGGACGTTCGGGGGGACCGGGGAGCTGTTTTTT.

V is TRBV18 and J is TRBJ1-2; TRBD1 matches at 9 bases. Trimming removed 5 bases from V and 2 bases from J; junction bases left unmatched: 6. CDR1 and CDR2 (germline): KGHSH, LQKENI. The CDR3 consists of 15 residues. As DNA, the CDR3 is TGTGCCAGCTCAACTTCCGGGACAGGGAACTATGGCTACACCTTC. This gives the protein CASSTSGTGNYGYTF.

The chain carries TRBV19 and TRBJ2-7; D is possibly TRBD1 (6 bases). The V gene lost 3 bases and the J gene lost 6 bases, with 15 bases spanning the gap. There are 14 residues in the CDR3. Per germline, CDR1 LNHDA and CDR2 SQIVND (reference sequence). The CDR3 DNA reads TGTGCCAGTAGTATCGCCTCCAGGGGCGCCGAGCAGTACTTC. It codes for CASSIASRGAEQYF. The full variable domain, rest sourced from reference TRBV19 and TRBJ2-7, is DGGITQSPKYLFRKEGQNVTLSCEQNLNHDAMYWYRQDPGQGLRLIYYSQIVNDFQKGDIAEGYSVSREKKESFPLTVTSAQKNPTAFYLCASSIASRGAEQYFGPGTRLTVT.

The chain has TRBV5-3 and TRBJ1-5; possible D gene TRBD1, 5 bases. TRBV5-3 is marked as an open reading frame, function uncertain. V lost 6 bases and J 6 bases, leaving 16 bases between the germline ends. The CDR3 extends over 14 amino acids. CDR3 in amino acids: CARTRRMGVQPQHF. The CDR3 nucleotides read TGTGCCAGAACCCGTCGAATGGGGGTTCAGCCCCAGCATTTT.

The chain links TRBV9 to TRBJ2-1; 9 bases align to TRBD2. The V segment lost 0 bases and the J segment 13 bases; nucleotides outside the gene matches: 11. Per the germline V gene, CDR1 is SGDLS and CDR2 is YYNGEE. This CDR3 contains 15 residues. CDR3 region: CASSVGDSGSAGQFF. The CDR3 bases are TGTGCCAGCAGCGTAGGCGATAGCGGGAGTGCGGGCCAGTTCTTC.

CDR3 in DNA: TGTGCCAGCAGCGGGGGGAACACCGGGGAGCTGTTTTTT. This sequence encodes CASSGGNTGELFF. V gene TRBV6-6 combines with J gene TRBJ2-2, with D perhaps matching TRBD2 (6 bases). Deletions cut 6 bases from V and 1 base from J, with 6 bases between. From germline, CDR1 is MNHNY and CDR2 SVGAGI (reference sequence). The CDR3 totals 13 residues.

This clone was seen ten or more times. This CDR3 is also generated by other DNA sequences in the sample. This rearrangement joins TRBV28 to TRBJ1-2, with 7 bases fitting TRBD1. The trim removed 6 bases at V and 3 bases at J, leaving 1 base unmatched. This CDR3 contains 12 residues. CDR1 is MDHEN and CDR2 is SYDVKM in the germline V gene. CDR3 DNA sequence: TGTGCCAGCAGAACAGGGGACTATGGCTACACCTTC. Amino acids: CASRTGDYGYTF.

This rearrangement joins TRBV27 to TRBJ1-6; 10 nucleotides agree with TRBD1. The CDR3 loop spans 16 amino acids. Per germline, CDR1 MNHEY and CDR2 SMNVEV (reference sequence). V shed 4 bases and J 6 bases; nucleotides not matched to a gene: 6. CDR3 protein: CASSSGTGVGNSPLHF. The CDR3 DNA reads as TGTGCCAGCAGTTCCGGGACAGGGGTGGGTAATTCACCCCTCCACTTT.

The chain uses TRBV9 and TRBJ1-5, with 9 nucleotides matching TRBD1. Germline CDR1 and CDR2: SGDLS and YYNGEE. CDR3 length: 16 amino acids. After removal of 4 bases from V and 6 bases from J, the junction contained 11 bases not matched to a gene. CDR3 coding DNA: TGTGCCAGCAGCCACTTGGGGACAGGGTTCGGTCAGCCCCAGCATTTT. Translated, it gives CASSHLGTGFGQPQHF.

V and J are TRBV7-2 and TRBJ2-1; tentatively, D is TRBD2 (6 bases). Germline V gene sequence: CDR1 SGHTA, CDR2 FQGNSA. The CDR3 sequence is 16 residues long. V lost 1 base to trimming and J lost 8 bases, with 18 bases between them. The CDR3 DNA reads as TGTGCCAGCAGCTTAGGCTTCGGGAGTAAGGCATATGAGCAGTTCTTC. It is translated as CASSLGFGSKAYEQFF.

This clone was recorded once. The chain links TRBV28 to TRBJ1-6; D not resolved. V was trimmed by 5 bases and J by 9 bases, leaving 14 bases between them. CDR1 MDHEN and CDR2 SYDVKM come from the germline V gene. This CDR3 comprises 14 residues. CDR3 DNA: TGTGCCAGCAGTACGGGTGATTGGAGTTCACCCCTCCACTTT. Translation: CASSTGDWSSPLHF. Filled out from reference TRBV28 and TRBJ1-6, the complete variable domain reads DVKVTQSSRYLVKRTGEKVFLECVQDMDHENMFWYRQDPGLGLRLIYFSYDVKMKEKGDIPEGYSVSREKKERFSLILESASTNQTSMYLCASSTGDWSSPLHFGNGTRLTVT.

The chain joins TRBV9 to TRBJ2-3; 8 bases are shared with TRBD1. Germline trimming cut 4 bases from V and 4 bases from J; bases unmatched to any gene: 5. Germline V CDR1 and CDR2: SGDLS, YYNGEE. CDR3 length: 14 amino acids. The CDR3 DNA is TGTGCCAGCAGCAGAGGACAGGGCCCAGATACGCAGTATTTT. This encodes CASSRGQGPDTQYF.

The chain employs TRBV9 and TRBJ2-5, with D unclear. The CDR3 is 13 amino acids. Between the trimmed V and J ends, which lost 0 bases and 4 bases, there was a span of 7 bases. Germline assignment: CDR1 SGDLS and CDR2 YYNGEE. The CDR3 loop reads CASSVDRGETQYF. CDR3 coding DNA: TGTGCCAGCAGCGTAGACCGTGGAGAGACCCAGTACTTC.

The rearrangement joins TRBV7-6 to TRBJ1-5, with a possible D match to TRBD1 (6 bases). Trimming stripped 3 bases from V and 4 bases from J, with 16 bases between. The germline V gene has CDR1 SGHVS and CDR2 FNYEAQ. This CDR3 region has 16 residues. The CDR3 loop is CASSFSSGGGNQPQHF. The DNA of the CDR3 is TGTGCCAGCAGCTTTTCTTCGGGAGGGGGAAATCAGCCCCAGCATTTT.

This chain joins TRBV5-1 and TRBJ1-1; 9 nucleotides align to TRBD1. The CDR3 covers 13 residues. The ends lost 4 bases at V and 7 bases at J; junction bases unmatched: 5. Germline values: CDR1 SGHRS, CDR2 YFSETQ. In nucleotides, the CDR3 is TGCGCCAGCAGCAAGGACAGGGGTGTTGAAGCTTTCTTT. Amino acids: CASSKDRGVEAFF.

The chain has TRBV2 and TRBJ1-5, with a tentative D call TRBD1 (6 bases). V lost 7 bases and J 5 bases, leaving 12 bases between the germline ends. From germline, CDR1 is SNHLY and CDR2 FYNNEI. This CDR3 comprises 13 residues. The CDR3 here is CASNREGHQPQHF. DNA of the CDR3: TGTGCCAGCAACAGGGAGGGTCATCAGCCCCAGCATTTT.

The chain employs TRBV9 and TRBJ1-6; D is possibly TRBD1 (6 bases). V shed 3 bases and J shed 7 bases, with 20 bases lying between them. CDR1 and CDR2 from the germline V gene are SGDLS and YYNGEE. This CDR3 region has 17 residues. This CDR3 is CASSDPMGGAPNSPLHF. The CDR3 bases are TGTGCCAGCAGCGATCCAATGGGGGGCGCTCCAAATTCACCCCTCCACTTT.

The chain has TRBV7-6 and TRBJ1-5, with D unclear. The V and J ends lost 5 bases and 4 bases respectively, with 15 bases between them. This CDR3 is 15 amino acids long. The germline CDR1 and CDR2 sequences are SGHVS and FNYEAQ. CDR3 sequence: CASSPIIGLNQPQHF. CDR3 in DNA: TGTGCCAGCAGCCCTATAATAGGGCTGAATCAGCCCCAGCATTTT.

This clone was seen once. Other DNA variants within this sample encode the same CDR3. The chain joins TRBV7-9 to TRBJ1-1; the D gene is possibly TRBD1 (5 bases). Trimming cost V 5 bases and J 3 bases, with 13 bases left between them. CDR1 and CDR2 (germline): SEHNR, FQNEAQ (reference sequence). CDR3 length equals 14 residues. The chain's CDR3 is CASSPAGSYTEAFF. CDR3 bases: TGTGCCAGCAGCCCCGCAGGGAGTTACACTGAAGCTTTCTTT.

In DNA, the CDR3 is TGTGCCAGCAGCCCAGAAGGTAACGGCTATGGCTACACCTTC. Protein product: CASSPEGNGYGYTF. J is TRBJ1-2 and V is TRBV7-3; no clear D. Trimming removed 5 bases at V and 4 bases at J, with 14 bases between. CDR3 size: 14 residues. The germline gives CDR1 SGHTA, CDR2 FQGTGA.